The rows below give T cell receptor beta chains drawn from one sample of a study of identical twins. TCRdb processed the 5' RACE reads anew with MiXCR; each CDR3 protein has one entry. Found here are a few hundred thousand distinct CDR3 sequences, around a tenth of them singletons; the top ten hold roughly 3.2%. These same records also appear under a second study, on yellow fever vaccine responses in identical twins.

Sequencing was done on a sample of PBMCs. Every receptor here comes from a woman younger than 30 in good health. CDR3s include the opening cysteine and the closing phenylalanine or tryptophan. Each record gives: clone size, D gene, J gene, V gene, CDR3 protein, CDR3 DNA. A D gene is named only where the DNA matches it firmly. Not every row has a clone size; where given, it reads once, few, many or a size class.

clone_size: few
d_call: TRBD1
j_call: TRBJ2-3
v_call: TRBV7-2
cdr3_aa: CASNSRDRGSDTQYF
cdr3_nt: TGTGCCAGCAACAGCCGGGACAGGGGTTCAGATACGCAGTATTTT

clone_size: -
d_call: -
j_call: TRBJ1-5
v_call: TRBV12-3/TRBV12-4
cdr3_aa: CASSPQGTHQPQHF
cdr3_nt: TGTGCCAGCAGCCCTCAGGGGACGCATCAGCCCCAGCATTTT

clone_size: many
d_call: -
j_call: TRBJ2-2
v_call: TRBV10-3
cdr3_aa: CAISVPGSPGELFF
cdr3_nt: TGTGCCATCAGTGTTCCCGGGAGCCCCGGGGAGCTGTTTTTT

clone_size: -
d_call: -
j_call: TRBJ1-3
v_call: TRBV7-9
cdr3_aa: CASTELGENTIYF
cdr3_nt: TGTGCCAGCACCGAACTAGGGGAAAACACCATATATTTT

clone_size: many
d_call: TRBD1
j_call: TRBJ2-1
v_call: TRBV7-2
cdr3_aa: CASSPRLNRGIYNEQFF
cdr3_nt: TGTGCCAGCAGCCCCCGATTAAACAGGGGGATCTACAATGAGCAGTTCTTC

clone_size: few
d_call: -
j_call: TRBJ2-7
v_call: TRBV6-5
cdr3_aa: CASSYFGGGQYF
cdr3_nt: TGTGCCAGCAGTTACTTCGGGGGCGGACAGTACTTC

clone_size: many
d_call: TRBD2
j_call: TRBJ2-3
v_call: TRBV29-1
cdr3_aa: CSQLAGGRTDTQYF
cdr3_nt: TGCAGTCAACTAGCGGGGGGCCGCACAGATACGCAGTATTTT

clone_size: -
d_call: -
j_call: TRBJ1-4
v_call: TRBV5-5
cdr3_aa: CASSLVRFNEKLFF
cdr3_nt: TGTGCCAGCAGCTTGGTGCGCTTTAATGAAAAACTGTTTTTT

clone_size: -
d_call: -
j_call: TRBJ2-5
v_call: TRBV5-1
cdr3_aa: CASNPGGYQETQYF
cdr3_nt: TGCGCCAGCAACCCAGGAGGGTACCAAGAGACCCAGTACTTC

clone_size: many
d_call: -
j_call: TRBJ2-3
v_call: TRBV5-6
cdr3_aa: CASTRTASTDTQYF
cdr3_nt: TGTGCCAGCACACGGACGGCAAGCACAGATACGCAGTATTTT

clone_size: -
d_call: -
j_call: TRBJ2-7
v_call: TRBV28
cdr3_aa: CASILGQLGALQYF
cdr3_nt: -

clone_size: few
d_call: -
j_call: TRBJ1-6
v_call: TRBV7-8
cdr3_aa: CASRPRGQGPLHF
cdr3_nt: TGTGCCAGCAGACCCCGGGGTCAAGGACCCCTCCACTTT

clone_size: -
d_call: -
j_call: TRBJ2-7
v_call: TRBV10-3
cdr3_aa: CAISETEEQYF
cdr3_nt: TGTGCCATCAGTGAGACAGAGGAGCAGTACTTC

clone_size: many
d_call: TRBD2
j_call: TRBJ2-1
v_call: TRBV25-1
cdr3_aa: CASSDPPRVAGTHNEQFF
cdr3_nt: TGTGCCAGCAGTGACCCACCGAGGGTAGCGGGGACACACAATGAGCAGTTCTTC

clone_size: -
d_call: TRBD2
j_call: TRBJ2-7
v_call: TRBV12-3/TRBV12-4
cdr3_aa: CASMGRGLAENNEQYF
cdr3_nt: TGTGCCAGCATGGGGCGGGGACTAGCGGAAAACAATGAGCAGTACTTC

clone_size: many
d_call: -
j_call: TRBJ2-7
v_call: TRBV5-1
cdr3_aa: CASSLVGGYEQYF
cdr3_nt: TGTGCCAGCAGCTTAGTAGGCGGCTACGAGCAGTACTTC

clone_size: many
d_call: -
j_call: TRBJ2-2
v_call: TRBV12-3/TRBV12-4
cdr3_aa: CASRDRSGTGELFF
cdr3_nt: TGTGCCAGCAGGGACCGTTCGGGCACCGGGGAGCTGTTTTTT

clone_size: many
d_call: -
j_call: TRBJ2-2
v_call: TRBV6-2/TRBV6-3
cdr3_aa: CASSYSGPMGAGELFF
cdr3_nt: TGTGCCAGCAGTTACTCCGGTCCGATGGGGGCCGGGGAGCTGTTTTTT

clone_size: many
d_call: -
j_call: TRBJ2-3
v_call: TRBV24-1
cdr3_aa: CATSDSRALDTQYF
cdr3_nt: TGTGCCACCAGTGATTCCAGAGCGCTAGATACGCAGTATTTT

clone_size: few
d_call: -
j_call: TRBJ1-6
v_call: TRBV20-1
cdr3_aa: CSASPQNYNSPLHF
cdr3_nt: TGCAGTGCTAGTCCCCAGAATTATAATTCACCCCTCCACTTT

clone_size: -
d_call: -
j_call: TRBJ2-7
v_call: TRBV7-2
cdr3_aa: CASSFSGSSYEQHF
cdr3_nt: TGTGCCAGCAGCTTTAGCGGTAGCTCCTACGAGCAGCACTTC

clone_size: few
d_call: TRBD1
j_call: TRBJ1-2
v_call: TRBV12-3/TRBV12-4
cdr3_aa: CASSPTGRYGYTF
cdr3_nt: TGTGCCAGCAGCCCGACAGGGAGATATGGCTACACCTTC

clone_size: -
d_call: TRBD2
j_call: TRBJ2-1
v_call: TRBV20-1
cdr3_aa: CSARPTSGSYNEQFF
cdr3_nt: TGCAGTGCTAGACCGACTAGCGGGAGCTACAATGAGCAGTTCTTC

clone_size: -
d_call: TRBD1
j_call: TRBJ1-1
v_call: TRBV29-1
cdr3_aa: CSVEVKGTALSEAFF
cdr3_nt: TGCAGCGTTGAAGTAAAGGGGACAGCACTGTCTGAAGCTTTCTTT

clone_size: few
d_call: TRBD1
j_call: TRBJ2-3
v_call: TRBV7-9
cdr3_aa: CASSLGSSGQGTDTQYF
cdr3_nt: TGTGCCAGCAGCTTAGGGTCTTCGGGACAGGGGACAGATACGCAGTATTTT

clone_size: few
d_call: -
j_call: TRBJ2-1
v_call: TRBV7-2
cdr3_aa: CASSLNLDNEQFF
cdr3_nt: TGTGCCAGCAGCTTGAATCTAGACAATGAGCAGTTCTTC

clone_size: -
d_call: TRBD2
j_call: TRBJ2-7
v_call: TRBV10-3
cdr3_aa: CAISRGGEAYEQYF
cdr3_nt: TGTGCCATCAGCCGGGGGGGGGAGGCCTACGAGCAGTACTTC

clone_size: many
d_call: TRBD2
j_call: TRBJ2-7
v_call: TRBV11-2
cdr3_aa: CASSLEGKTGLAIEQYF
cdr3_nt: TGTGCCAGCAGCTTAGAGGGGAAAACGGGACTAGCTATCGAGCAGTACTTC

clone_size: few
d_call: TRBD1
j_call: TRBJ2-2
v_call: TRBV5-1
cdr3_aa: CASSLQSGTGNTGELFF
cdr3_nt: TGCGCCAGCAGCTTACAATCCGGGACAGGGAACACCGGGGAGCTGTTTTTT

clone_size: -
d_call: -
j_call: TRBJ1-6
v_call: TRBV6-2/TRBV6-3
cdr3_aa: CASSYRGTARGSPLHF
cdr3_nt: TGTGCCAGCAGTTACCGAGGGACGGCTCGGGGTTCACCCCTCCACTTT

clone_size: -
d_call: -
j_call: TRBJ2-1
v_call: TRBV23-1
cdr3_aa: CASSQSRGRQFF
cdr3_nt: TGCGCCAGCAGTCAATCACGGGGCCGACAGTTCTTC

clone_size: many
d_call: -
j_call: TRBJ2-1
v_call: TRBV7-9
cdr3_aa: CASSFRVASYNEQFF
cdr3_nt: TGTGCCAGCAGCTTTCGGGTAGCGTCCTACAATGAGCAGTTCTTC

clone_size: few
d_call: TRBD1
j_call: TRBJ2-4
v_call: TRBV7-2
cdr3_aa: CASSRTGMNIQYF
cdr3_nt: TGTGCCAGCAGCCGGACAGGGATGAACATTCAGTACTTC

clone_size: few
d_call: TRBD1
j_call: TRBJ2-7
v_call: TRBV19
cdr3_aa: CAQLRNRGLHEQYF
cdr3_nt: TGTGCTCAGCTACGGAACAGGGGGCTCCACGAGCAGTACTTC

clone_size: -
d_call: -
j_call: TRBJ2-2
v_call: TRBV15
cdr3_aa: CATSREGVAGELFF
cdr3_nt: TGTGCCACCAGCAGAGAGGGGGTCGCCGGGGAGCTGTTTTTT

clone_size: few
d_call: -
j_call: TRBJ1-5
v_call: TRBV20-1
cdr3_aa: CSASGTQTNQPQHF
cdr3_nt: TGCAGTGCTAGCGGGACGCAGACCAATCAGCCCCAGCATTTT

clone_size: -
d_call: TRBD1
j_call: TRBJ1-4
v_call: TRBV6-1
cdr3_aa: CASNWDSLNEKLFF
cdr3_nt: TGTGCCAGCAACTGGGACAGCTTAAATGAAAAACTGTTTTTT

clone_size: few
d_call: TRBD2
j_call: TRBJ2-3
v_call: TRBV13
cdr3_aa: CASSIQRENADTQYF
cdr3_nt: TGTGCCAGCAGCATCCAGCGGGAGAATGCGGATACGCAGTATTTT

clone_size: -
d_call: -
j_call: TRBJ2-7
v_call: TRBV6-2/TRBV6-3
cdr3_aa: CASCYSKTAYEQYF
cdr3_nt: TGTGCCAGCTGTTACTCGAAGACAGCCTACGAGCAGTACTTC

clone_size: many
d_call: TRBD2
j_call: TRBJ2-3
v_call: TRBV12-3/TRBV12-4
cdr3_aa: CASRLAGEPTDTQYF
cdr3_nt: TGTGCCAGCAGGTTAGCGGGGGAACCCACAGATACGCAGTATTTT

clone_size: many
d_call: TRBD1
j_call: TRBJ1-3
v_call: TRBV6-5
cdr3_aa: CASSYGTGGNTIYF
cdr3_nt: TGTGCCAGCAGTTACGGGACAGGGGGAAACACCATATATTTT

clone_size: many
d_call: TRBD2
j_call: TRBJ2-7
v_call: TRBV29-1
cdr3_aa: CSVDLAGGLREQYF
cdr3_nt: TGCAGCGTTGACCTAGCGGGAGGTCTAAGGGAGCAGTACTTC

clone_size: few
d_call: -
j_call: TRBJ1-1
v_call: TRBV4-3
cdr3_aa: CASSPEGGATFF
cdr3_nt: TGCGCCAGCAGCCCAGAGGGGGGCGCGACTTTCTTT

clone_size: few
d_call: -
j_call: TRBJ2-7
v_call: TRBV7-9
cdr3_aa: CASSLANPNYEQYF
cdr3_nt: TGTGCCAGCAGCTTAGCCAACCCTAACTACGAGCAGTACTTC

clone_size: -
d_call: TRBD1
j_call: TRBJ2-5
v_call: TRBV6-2/TRBV6-3
cdr3_aa: CASSSFSQGAAQETQYF
cdr3_nt: TGTGCCAGCAGTTCCTTTAGTCAGGGGGCCGCACAAGAGACCCAGTACTTC

clone_size: few
d_call: -
j_call: TRBJ2-3
v_call: TRBV4-2
cdr3_aa: CASTASESVYTDTQYF
cdr3_nt: TGTGCCAGCACCGCAAGTGAGTCGGTCTACACAGATACGCAGTATTTT

clone_size: -
d_call: -
j_call: TRBJ2-7
v_call: TRBV5-1
cdr3_aa: CASSFEASGPSLYEQYF
cdr3_nt: TGCGCCAGCAGCTTTGAGGCATCCGGGCCATCCCTTTACGAGCAGTACTTC

clone_size: many
d_call: -
j_call: TRBJ2-5
v_call: TRBV7-9
cdr3_aa: CASSFPVVRETQYF
cdr3_nt: TGTGCCAGCAGCTTTCCTGTAGTCCGAGAGACCCAGTACTTC